This T cell receptor (beta chain) was captured by sequencing in a study of T-cell reconstitution after alpha-beta-depleted transplantation in children. Many counts were recorded for this clonotype. The CDR3 is 14 residues long. The J segment lost 8 bases and the V segment lost 5 bases, leaving 5 bases of the junction unmatched. Construction of the TCRbeta library involved unique molecular identifiers. Each CDR3 protein gets one entry after TCRdb re-called the PCR reads with MiXCR. The table has 250,000 to 350,000 distinct CDR3 sequences, 9.9% seen once. This receptor was taken from a human donor who donated a stem cell graft to a child with SCID. The gene calls are TRBV12-3 or TRBV12-4 and TRBJ2-3, with 12 bases lining up with TRBD2. The material sequenced was PBMCs from the stem cell graft donor, taken from the stem cell graft. CDR3: CASSPSGGVITQYF. CDR3 nucleotide sequence: TGTGCCAGCAGTCCTAGCGGGGGGGTGATTACGCAGTATTTT.